This TCR beta chain was sequenced for a study of OX40 agonist ivuxolimab in advanced cancers. General observations from the study: Among some nonresponders, normalized T-cell clonal expansion was also low. What antigens the expanded peripheral T cells recognized was never established.

Comment on this clone: No antigen is known for it.

The data were produced by immunoSEQ multiplex PCR, yet TCRdb's version contains in-frame clones alone and is incomplete. Here the sample spans some 35,000 clones, 65% to 85% being singletons. Germline CDR1 and CDR2: SGHRS and YFSETQ. The CDR3 loop spans 12 amino acids. Trimming cost V 0 bases and J 3 bases, with 3 bases left between them. The source is an adult with an advanced solid tumor such as melanoma, head and neck, liver or kidney cancer. This sequence joins TRBV5-1 and TRBJ1-1; D remains ambiguous. The sequencing here drew on CD4+ or CD8+ T cells sorted from blood, taken in a trial of the OX40 agonist ivuxolimab. The CDR3 here is CASSLGYTEAFF. The CDR3 bases are TGCGCCAGCAGCTTGGGATACACTGAAGCTTTCTTT.